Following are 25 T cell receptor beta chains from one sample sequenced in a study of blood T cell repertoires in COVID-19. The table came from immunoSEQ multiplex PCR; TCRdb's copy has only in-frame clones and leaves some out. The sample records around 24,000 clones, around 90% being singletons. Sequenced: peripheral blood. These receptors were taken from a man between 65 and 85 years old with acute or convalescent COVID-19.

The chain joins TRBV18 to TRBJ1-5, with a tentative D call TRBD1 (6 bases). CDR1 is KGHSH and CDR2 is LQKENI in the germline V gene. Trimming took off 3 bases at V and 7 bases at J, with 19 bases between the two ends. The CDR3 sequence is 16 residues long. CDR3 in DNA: TGTGCCAGCTCACCTCAAGGGGGGGAGACTGGGCAGCCCCAGCATTTT. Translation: CASSPQGGETGQPQHF. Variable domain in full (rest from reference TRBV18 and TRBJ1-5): NAGVMQNPRHLVRRRGQEARLRCSPMKGHSHVYWYRQLPEEGLKFMVYLQKENIIDESGMPKERFSAEFPKEGPSILRIQQVVRGDSAAYFCASSPQGGETGQPQHFGDGTRLSIL.

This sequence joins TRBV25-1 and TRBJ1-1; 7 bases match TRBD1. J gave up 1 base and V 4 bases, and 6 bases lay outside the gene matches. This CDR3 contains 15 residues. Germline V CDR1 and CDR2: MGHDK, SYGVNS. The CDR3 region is CASSAAWDRNTEAFF. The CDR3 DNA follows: TGTGCCAGCAGTGCTGCTTGGGACAGGAACACTGAAGCTTTCTTT.

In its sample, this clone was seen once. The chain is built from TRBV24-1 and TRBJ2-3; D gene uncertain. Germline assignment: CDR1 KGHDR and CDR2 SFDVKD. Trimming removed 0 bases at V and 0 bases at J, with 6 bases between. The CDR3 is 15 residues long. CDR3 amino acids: CATSDLDTSTDTQYF. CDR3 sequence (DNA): TGTGCCACCAGTGATTTGGACACTAGCACAGATACGCAGTATTTT.

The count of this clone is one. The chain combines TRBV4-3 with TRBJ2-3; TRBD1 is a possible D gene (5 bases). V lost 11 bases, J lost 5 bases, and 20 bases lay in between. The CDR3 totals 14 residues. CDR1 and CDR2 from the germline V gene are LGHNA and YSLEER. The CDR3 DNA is TGCGCCTGCAACAGGCCGGAGAGAGGAGATACGCAGTATTTT. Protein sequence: CACNRPERGDTQYF.

CDR3 loop: CASSSAGEETQYF. Here the CDR3 DNA reads TGTGCCAGCAGTTCAGCGGGAGAAGAGACCCAGTACTTC. The rearrangement uses TRBV6-2 or TRBV6-3 and TRBJ2-5, with 8 nucleotides matching TRBD2. After removal of 4 bases from V and 3 bases from J, the junction contained 1 base not matched to a gene. CDR3 length equals 13 residues. Germline-derived CDR1 and CDR2 are MNHEY and SVGEGT.

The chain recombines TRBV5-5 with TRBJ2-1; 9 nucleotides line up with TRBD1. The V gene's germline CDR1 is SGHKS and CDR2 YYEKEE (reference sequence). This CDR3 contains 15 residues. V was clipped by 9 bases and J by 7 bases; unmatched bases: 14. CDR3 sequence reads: CATGTGTGSLNEQFF. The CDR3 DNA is TGTGCCACCGGGACCGGGACAGGGAGTTTGAATGAGCAGTTCTTC. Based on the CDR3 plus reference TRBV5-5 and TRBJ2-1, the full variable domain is DAGVTQSPTHLIKTRGQQVTLRCSPISGHKSVSWYQQVLGQGPQFIFQYYEKEERGRGNFPDRFSARQFPNYSSELNVNALLLGDSALYLCATGTGTGSLNEQFFGPGTRLTVL.

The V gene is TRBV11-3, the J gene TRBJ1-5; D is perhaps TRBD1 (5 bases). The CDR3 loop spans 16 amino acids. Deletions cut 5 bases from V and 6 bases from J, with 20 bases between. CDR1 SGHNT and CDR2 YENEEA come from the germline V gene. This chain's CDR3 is CASSPGGTQGSQPQHF. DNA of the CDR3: TGTGCCAGCAGCCCCGGGGGAACTCAAGGGAGTCAGCCCCAGCATTTT.

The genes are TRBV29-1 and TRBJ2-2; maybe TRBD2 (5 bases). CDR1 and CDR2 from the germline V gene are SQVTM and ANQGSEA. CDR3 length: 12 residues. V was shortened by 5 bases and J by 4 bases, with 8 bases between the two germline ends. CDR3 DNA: TGCAGCGTTCTTAGCGCCACCGGGGAGCTGTTTTTT. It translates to CSVLSATGELFF.

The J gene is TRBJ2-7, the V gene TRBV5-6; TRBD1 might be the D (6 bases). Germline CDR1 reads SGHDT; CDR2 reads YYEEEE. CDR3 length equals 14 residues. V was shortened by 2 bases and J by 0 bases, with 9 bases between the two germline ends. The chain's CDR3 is CASSFQGSSYEQYF. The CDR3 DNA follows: TGTGCCAGCAGCTTTCAGGGGTCCTCCTACGAGCAGTACTTC.

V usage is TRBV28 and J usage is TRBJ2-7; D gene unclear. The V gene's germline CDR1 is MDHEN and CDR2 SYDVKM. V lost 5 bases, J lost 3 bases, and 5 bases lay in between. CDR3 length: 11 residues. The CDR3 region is CASSTYYEQYF. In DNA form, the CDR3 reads TGTGCCAGCAGTACCTACTACGAGCAGTACTTC. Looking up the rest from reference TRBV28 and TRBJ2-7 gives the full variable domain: DVKVTQSSRYLVKRTGEKVFLECVQDMDHENMFWYRQDPGLGLRLIYFSYDVKMKEKGDIPEGYSVSREKKERFSLILESASTNQTSMYLCASSTYYEQYFGPGTRLTVT.

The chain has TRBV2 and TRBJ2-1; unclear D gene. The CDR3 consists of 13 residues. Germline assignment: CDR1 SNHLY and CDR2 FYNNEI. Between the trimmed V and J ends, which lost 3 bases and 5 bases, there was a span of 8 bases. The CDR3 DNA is TGTGCCAGCAGTGAGGAGACCCACAATGAGCAGTTCTTC. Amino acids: CASSEETHNEQFF.

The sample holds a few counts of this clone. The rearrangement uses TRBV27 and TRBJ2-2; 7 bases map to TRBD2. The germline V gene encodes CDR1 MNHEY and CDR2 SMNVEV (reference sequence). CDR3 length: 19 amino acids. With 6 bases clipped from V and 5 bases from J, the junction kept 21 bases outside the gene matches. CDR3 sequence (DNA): TGTGCCAGCAGCCTTCTGCCTGGAGGAGCGGGATTAAGGACCGGGGAGCTGTTTTTT. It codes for CASSLLPGGAGLRTGELFF.

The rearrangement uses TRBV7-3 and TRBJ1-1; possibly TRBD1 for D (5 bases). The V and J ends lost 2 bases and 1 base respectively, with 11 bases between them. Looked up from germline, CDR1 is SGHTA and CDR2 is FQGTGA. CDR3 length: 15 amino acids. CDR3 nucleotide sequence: TGTGCCAGCAGCTTATTAGGCCAGGGGAACACTGAAGCTTTCTTT. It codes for CASSLLGQGNTEAFF.

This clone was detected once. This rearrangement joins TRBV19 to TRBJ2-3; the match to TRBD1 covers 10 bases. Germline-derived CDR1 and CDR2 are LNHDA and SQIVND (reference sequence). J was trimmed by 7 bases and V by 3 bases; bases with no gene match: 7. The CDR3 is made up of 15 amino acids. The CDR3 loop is CASSMGGTGANTQYF. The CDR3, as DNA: TGTGCCAGTAGTATGGGAGGGACAGGGGCCAATACGCAGTATTTT.

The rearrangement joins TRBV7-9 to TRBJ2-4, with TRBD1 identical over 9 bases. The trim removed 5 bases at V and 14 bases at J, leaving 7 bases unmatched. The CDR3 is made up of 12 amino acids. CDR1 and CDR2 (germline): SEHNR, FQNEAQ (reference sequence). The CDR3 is CASSLDRTGEYF. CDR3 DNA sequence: TGTGCCAGCAGCCTCGACAGGACAGGGGAGTACTTC.

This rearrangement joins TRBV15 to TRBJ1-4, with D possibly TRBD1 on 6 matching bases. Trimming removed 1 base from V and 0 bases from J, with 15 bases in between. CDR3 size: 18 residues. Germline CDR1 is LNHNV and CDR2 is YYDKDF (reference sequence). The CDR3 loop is CATSRVFPGDATNEKLFF. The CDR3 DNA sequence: TGTGCCACCAGCAGAGTATTTCCAGGGGACGCAACTAATGAAAAACTGTTTTTT.

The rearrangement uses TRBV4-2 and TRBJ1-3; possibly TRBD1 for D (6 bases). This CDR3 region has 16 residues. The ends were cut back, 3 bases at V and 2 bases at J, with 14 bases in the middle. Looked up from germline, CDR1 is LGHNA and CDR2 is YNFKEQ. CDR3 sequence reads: CASSQDHRVAGNTIYF. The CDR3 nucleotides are TGTGCCAGCAGCCAGGACCACAGGGTAGCTGGAAACACCATATATTTT.

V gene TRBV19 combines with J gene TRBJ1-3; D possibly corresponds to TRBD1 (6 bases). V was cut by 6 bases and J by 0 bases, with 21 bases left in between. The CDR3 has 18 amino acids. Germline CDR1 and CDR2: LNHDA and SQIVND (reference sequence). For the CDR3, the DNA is TGTGCCAGTAGAATAAAAACGACAGGTTCCAGCTCTGGAAACACCATATATTTT. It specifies CASRIKTTGSSSGNTIYF.

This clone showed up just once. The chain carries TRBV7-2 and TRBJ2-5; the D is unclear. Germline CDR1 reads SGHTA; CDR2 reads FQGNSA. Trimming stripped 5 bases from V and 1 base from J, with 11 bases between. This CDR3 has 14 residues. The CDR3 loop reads CASSPRRAQETQYF. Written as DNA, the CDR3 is TGTGCCAGCAGCCCTCGGAGAGCCCAAGAGACCCAGTACTTC.

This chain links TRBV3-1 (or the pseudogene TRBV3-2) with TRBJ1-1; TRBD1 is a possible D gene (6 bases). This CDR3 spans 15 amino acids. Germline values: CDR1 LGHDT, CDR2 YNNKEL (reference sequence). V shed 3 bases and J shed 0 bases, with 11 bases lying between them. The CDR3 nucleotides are TGTGCCAGCAGCCACAGGACAGTCATGAACACTGAAGCTTTCTTT. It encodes CASSHRTVMNTEAFF.

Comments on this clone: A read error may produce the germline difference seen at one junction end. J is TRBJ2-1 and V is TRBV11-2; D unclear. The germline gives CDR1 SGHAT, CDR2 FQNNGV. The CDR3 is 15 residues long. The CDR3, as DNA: TGTGCCAGCAGCATAGATCAGAGGCGCTACAATGAGCAGTTCTTC. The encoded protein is CASSIDQRRYNEQFF.

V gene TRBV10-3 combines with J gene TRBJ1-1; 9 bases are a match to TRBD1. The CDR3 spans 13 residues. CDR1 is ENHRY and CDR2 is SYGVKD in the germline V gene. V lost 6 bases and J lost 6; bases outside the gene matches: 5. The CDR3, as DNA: TGTGCCATCAGCGGGGACAGGGAGGCTGAAGCTTTCTTT. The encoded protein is CAISGDREAEAFF.

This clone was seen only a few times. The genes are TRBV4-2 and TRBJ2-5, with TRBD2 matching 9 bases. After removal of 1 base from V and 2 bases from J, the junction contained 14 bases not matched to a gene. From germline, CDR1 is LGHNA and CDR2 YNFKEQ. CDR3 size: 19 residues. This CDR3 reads CASSQGPPASGNPQETQYF. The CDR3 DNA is TGTGCCAGCAGCCAAGGACCCCCAGCTAGCGGGAACCCACAAGAGACCCAGTACTTC.

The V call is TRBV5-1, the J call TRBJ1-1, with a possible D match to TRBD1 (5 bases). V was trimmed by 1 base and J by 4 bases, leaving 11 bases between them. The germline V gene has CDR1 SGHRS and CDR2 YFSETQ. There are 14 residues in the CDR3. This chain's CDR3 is CASSLNSRGTEAFF. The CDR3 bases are TGCGCCAGCAGCTTGAACTCTAGGGGCACTGAAGCTTTCTTT.

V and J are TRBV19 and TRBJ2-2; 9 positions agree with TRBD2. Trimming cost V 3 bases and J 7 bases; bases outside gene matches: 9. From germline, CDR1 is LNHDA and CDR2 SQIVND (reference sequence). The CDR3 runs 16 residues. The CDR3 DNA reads TGTGCCAGTAGTATGCGAGCGGGAGGAAAGAACGGGGAGCTGTTTTTT. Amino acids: CASSMRAGGKNGELFF.